These T cell receptor beta chains were read from a single sample in a study of shared clonotypes between healthy human individuals. Only in-frame clones appear in the TCRdb table, and some are missing; sequencing was by immunoSEQ multiplex PCR. The profile shows under 850,000 clones, roughly 92% of them singletons. Specimen: naive CD8+ T cells sorted from blood. The receptors come from a man aged 30-40 years in good health. Each CDR3 is given with its conserved first and last residue. The D gene is left open where the match is weak. Only part of the rows carry a size: once, few, many, or a class if the clone is expanded.

d_call j_call v_call clone_size cdr3_nt cdr3_aa
TRBD2 TRBJ2-7 TRBV5-1 - TGCGCCAGCAGTGCTCTAGCGGGAGGGTCCTACGAGCAGTACTTC CASSALAGGSYEQYF
- TRBJ2-3 TRBV9 - TGTGCCAGCAGCGTAGATCCTAGCGGCACAGATACGCAGTATTTT CASSVDPSGTDTQYF
TRBD2 TRBJ2-7 TRBV9 - TGTGCCAGCAGCGCGTTCGGGACTAGCGGGCCCTACGAGCAGTACTTC CASSAFGTSGPYEQYF
- TRBJ1-3 TRBV27 - TGTGCCAGCAGTTCGGGACCCTCCTCTGGAAACACCATATATTTT CASSSGPSSGNTIYF
- TRBJ2-7 TRBV25-1 - TGTGCCAGCAGTGTCGCTTACGAGCAGTACTTC CASSVAYEQYF
- TRBJ2-5 TRBV11-3 - TGTGCCAGCAGCTTGCGTCTAGGGGAGACCCAGTACTTC CASSLRLGETQYF
- TRBJ1-3 TRBV5-5 - TGTGCCAGCAGCTTGGAGGCAGGCTCTGGAAACACCATATATTTT CASSLEAGSGNTIYF
- TRBJ2-3 TRBV11-2 - TGTGCCAGCAGCTCCACCAGCGGTGTCACAGATACGCAGTATTTT CASSSTSGVTDTQYF
- TRBJ1-5 TRBV5-6 - TGTGCCAGCAGCTTGACGGGGGCGGGGAATCAGCCCCAGCATTTT CASSLTGAGNQPQHF
- TRBJ2-7 TRBV27 - TGTGCCAGCAGTCAAGAGGGGACCTACGAGCAGTACTTC CASSQEGTYEQYF
- TRBJ2-7 TRBV4-1 once TGCGCCAGCAGCCAAGTTCCCCAGGCGGGGCTCTACGAGCAGTACTTC CASSQVPQAGLYEQYF
- TRBJ2-7 TRBV9 - TGTGCCAGCAGCGTAGCGCTAGCCGGGTACGAGCAGTACTTC CASSVALAGYEQYF
- TRBJ2-7 TRBV15 - TGTGCCACCAGCAGGGGACCGGGTTCCACCTACGAGCAGTACTTC CATSRGPGSTYEQYF
- TRBJ1-4 TRBV2 - TGTGCCACCCCGGGAGCAACTAATGAAAAACTGTTTTTT CATPGATNEKLFF
TRBD2 TRBJ2-3 TRBV7-9 once TGTGCCAGCAGCCCCCGGACTAGCGAAAGCACAGATACGCAGTATTTT CASSPRTSESTDTQYF
- TRBJ1-2 TRBV6-5 - TGTGCCAGCATCAACGGGGCCATTTACACCTTC CASINGAIYTF
TRBD2 TRBJ2-1 TRBV7-6 once TGTGCCAGCAGCTCGACCCCAAGCGGGAGCTTTTACAATGAGCAGTTCTTC CASSSTPSGSFYNEQFF
- TRBJ2-2 TRBV19 - TGTGCCAGTAGTATTTGGCAGCTTAACACCGGGGAGCTGTTTTTT CASSIWQLNTGELFF
- TRBJ2-7 TRBV27 few TGTGCCAGCAGTTCGTCCGGGGCGACCGAGCAGTACTTC CASSSSGATEQYF
TRBD1 TRBJ2-2 TRBV6-1 - TGTGCCAGCAGTGAACCTCGGGACAGGGAGGGACAGAACACCGGGGAGCTGTTTTTT CASSEPRDREGQNTGELFF
- TRBJ1-1 TRBV28 - TGTGCCAGCAGTTTCCCTTCCAGGAACACTGAAGCTTTCTTT CASSFPSRNTEAFF
- TRBJ2-5 TRBV7-9 - TGTGCCAGCATTGCGGGACAACAAGAGACCCAGTACTTC CASIAGQQETQYF
TRBD1 TRBJ2-7 TRBV11-3 - TGTGCCAGCAGCTACCACCGGACAGGGAGAAATGCGTACGAGCAGTACTTC CASSYHRTGRNAYEQYF
- TRBJ2-1 TRBV6-6 - TGTGCCAGCAGTTACTTAGGGGGTTATGAGCAGTTCTTC CASSYLGGYEQFF
- TRBJ1-1 TRBV16 - TGTGCCAGCAGCCCCCGGCTGGCGGAGAACACTGAAGCTTTCTTT CASSPRLAENTEAFF
TRBD2 TRBJ2-7 TRBV10-3 - TGTGCCATCAGTGCCCCGCGGGGGGCGAAGACCTACGAGCAGTACTTC CAISAPRGAKTYEQYF
TRBD2 TRBJ2-2 TRBV11-2 few TGTGCCAGCAGCTTCCTAGCGGGAGTGCCCGGGGAGCTGTTTTTT CASSFLAGVPGELFF
- TRBJ2-7 TRBV27 - TGTGCCAGCAGTTATACAGCTAGCGTGGGATACGAGCAGTACTTC CASSYTASVGYEQYF
- TRBJ2-2 TRBV5-1 - TGCGCCAGCAGCTTGGGAGTAGTAATCCCGAACACCGGGGAGCTGTTTTTT CASSLGVVIPNTGELFF
- TRBJ2-7 TRBV19 - TGTGCCAGTAGTAACAGTGACTACGAGCAGTACTTC CASSNSDYEQYF
- TRBJ2-7 TRBV11-2 once TGTGCCAGCAGCTCCAGTGCCTACGAGCAGTACTTC CASSSSAYEQYF
- TRBJ2-1 TRBV27 - TGTGCCAGCAGTTTAAGGGGAATTGAGCAGTTCTTC CASSLRGIEQFF
- TRBJ1-5 TRBV9 - TGTGCCAGCAGCGTAGGGTTTAGCAATCAGCCCCAGCATTTT CASSVGFSNQPQHF
- TRBJ1-5 TRBV27 - TGTGCCAGCAGTTTAACGGTGGGTGGCAATCAGCCCCAGCATTTT CASSLTVGGNQPQHF
- TRBJ1-1 TRBV14 - TGTGCCAGCAGAAACGAGGGAGGTATGAACACTGAAGCTTTCTTT CASRNEGGMNTEAFF
TRBD1 TRBJ2-6 TRBV4-1 - TGCGCCAGCAGCCCCGGACAGGGTCCCTCTGGGGCCAACGTCCTGACTTTC CASSPGQGPSGANVLTF
- TRBJ2-2 TRBV29-1 - TGCAGCGTTGAATTGGGCCGCGGGCTGGCCACCGGGGAGCTGTTTTTT CSVELGRGLATGELFF
- TRBJ2-3 TRBV11-3 - TGTGCCAGCAGCTCGGGACTGGCGGGTTGTACGCAGTATTTT CASSSGLAGCTQYF
TRBD1 TRBJ2-3 TRBV5-6 - TGTGCCAGCAGCCTCAGGGTCGGGACAGGGGTTCCCACAGATACGCAGTATTTT CASSLRVGTGVPTDTQYF
- TRBJ2-3 TRBV5-1 - TGCGCCAGCAGCGCGAGTCCCGGGGAGGAAGATACGCAGTATTTT CASSASPGEEDTQYF
TRBD1 TRBJ2-5 TRBV7-4 - TGTGCCAGCAGCTCACGACAGGGGGTGCGAGAGACCCAGTACTTC CASSSRQGVRETQYF
TRBD2 TRBJ2-7 TRBV5-4 - TGTGCCAGCAGCTCATTAGCGGGAGTTTACGAGCAGTACTTC CASSSLAGVYEQYF
- TRBJ2-6 TRBV30 - TGTGCCTGGAGTGAGGGCGGCTCTGGGGCCAACGTCCTGACTTTC CAWSEGGSGANVLTF
TRBD1 TRBJ2-2 TRBV7-9 - TGTGCCAGCAGTCCAAGGGCGAACAGGGGACCCGGGGAGCTGTTTTTT CASSPRANRGPGELFF
- TRBJ2-7 TRBV11-2 - TGTGCCAGCAGCTCGGGGTTTTCCTACGAGCAGTACTTC CASSSGFSYEQYF
- TRBJ1-2 TRBV7-9 - TGTGCCAGCAGCCCGCCGGGGACGGACTATGGCTACACCTTC CASSPPGTDYGYTF
TRBD1 TRBJ2-7 TRBV28 - TGTGCCAGCAGTTTATTAGGGGGCTTATTCCCCTACGAGCAGTACTTC CASSLLGGLFPYEQYF
TRBD2 TRBJ2-1 TRBV13 - TGTGCCAGCAGCACACTAGCGGGAGTTAGCAATGAGCAGTTCTTC CASSTLAGVSNEQFF
- TRBJ2-7 TRBV6-1 - TGTGCCAGCAGTGAAATAGGGGTCGGCTACGAGCAGTACTTC CASSEIGVGYEQYF
- TRBJ2-2 TRBV7-9 - TGTGCCAGCAGCTTAGCTTTCCCCTGGACAGAGAACACCGGGGAGCTGTTTTTT CASSLAFPWTENTGELFF
TRBD2 TRBJ2-7 TRBV25-1 - TGTGCCAGCAGTGAAACAGCGGGGGAGCAGTACTTC CASSETAGEQYF
- TRBJ2-1 TRBV11-2 - TGTGCCAGCAGCTTAGATGGGACGGGAAACTACAATGAGCAGTTCTTC CASSLDGTGNYNEQFF
TRBD1 TRBJ2-5 TRBV11-2 once TGTGCCAGCAGCTCGATGACAGGGGGGGAGACCCAGTACTTC CASSSMTGGETQYF
- TRBJ2-2 TRBV7-9 - TGTGCCAGCAGCCAGGGATCCGGGGAGCTGTTTTTT CASSQGSGELFF
TRBD2 TRBJ2-5 TRBV7-6 - TGTGCCAGCAGGGCAGGAGGGAGGGCCCCTCGAGAGACCCAGTACTTC CASRAGGRAPRETQYF
- TRBJ2-7 TRBV7-9 - TGTGCCAGCAGCGAAACAGGGAGCTCCTACGAGCAGTACTTC CASSETGSSYEQYF
- TRBJ2-5 TRBV9 - TGTGCCAGCAGCGGGAATCCTTCGGACTTTGCGGAGACCCAGTACTTC CASSGNPSDFAETQYF
TRBD1 TRBJ2-1 TRBV27 once TGTGCCAGTCGAGGGACAGGCCACTTCAATGAGCAGTTCTTC CASRGTGHFNEQFF